This T cell receptor (beta chain) is from a study of long-term antiretroviral therapy in people with HIV. General study points: Pre-ART clonal expansions dominated every time point's repertoire. Therapy changes, viral resistance and ART adherence were not documented in the available data. Subsequent to ART, diversity was augmented yet persisted below that of transplant donor controls.

Germline CDR1 SQVTM, CDR2 ANQGSEA. V lost 1 base to trimming and J lost 6 bases, with 8 bases between them. The CDR3 extends over 12 amino acids. Notes on this clone: Its antigen is not identified.

Samples were assayed with immunoSEQ v3.0 at survey level. TCRdb's table, derived via immunoSEQ multiplex PCR, lists solely in-frame clones and lacks some. The sample contains roughly 25,000 clones, roughly 82% of which appear only once. This receptor was obtained from a woman in her 30s with HIV. The chain employs TRBV29-1 and TRBJ2-3; possibly TRBD1 or TRBD2 for D (6 bases each). Specimen: unsorted PBMCs, collected 1.1 years before starting antiretroviral therapy. The CDR3 DNA is TGCAGCGTTGAAGGGGGGGCGGATACGCAGTATTTT. As protein: CSVEGGADTQYF.